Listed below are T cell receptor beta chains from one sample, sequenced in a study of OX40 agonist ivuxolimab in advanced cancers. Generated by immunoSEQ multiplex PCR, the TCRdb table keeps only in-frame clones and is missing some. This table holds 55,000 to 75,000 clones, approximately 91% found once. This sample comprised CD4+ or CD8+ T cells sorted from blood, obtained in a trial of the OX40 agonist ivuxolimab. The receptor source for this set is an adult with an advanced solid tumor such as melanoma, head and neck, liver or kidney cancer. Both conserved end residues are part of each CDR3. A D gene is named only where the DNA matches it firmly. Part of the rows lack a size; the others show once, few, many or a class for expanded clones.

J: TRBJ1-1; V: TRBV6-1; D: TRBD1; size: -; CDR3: CASSDPGQQRAFF; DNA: TGTGCCAGCAGCGACCCGGGACAGCAGCGAGCTTTCTTT
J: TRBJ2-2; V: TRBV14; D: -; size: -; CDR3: CASSPRTEPGGELFF; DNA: TGTGCCAGCAGCCCCCGGACAGAGCCTGGGGGGGAGCTGTTTTTT
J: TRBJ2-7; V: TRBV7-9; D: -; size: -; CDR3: CASSLMREQYF; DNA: TGTGCCAGCAGCCTTATGCGCGAGCAGTACTTC
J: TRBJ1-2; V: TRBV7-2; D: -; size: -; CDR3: CASRRPGRLYGYTF; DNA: TGTGCCAGCAGACGTCCGGGACGGCTCTATGGCTACACCTTC
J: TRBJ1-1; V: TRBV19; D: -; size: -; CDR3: CASSIAGSAEAFF; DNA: TGTGCCAGTAGTATAGCTGGGTCGGCTGAAGCTTTCTTT
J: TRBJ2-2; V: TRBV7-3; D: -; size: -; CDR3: CASSLSGATGELFF; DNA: TGTGCCAGCAGCTTAAGCGGGGCCACCGGGGAGCTGTTTTTT
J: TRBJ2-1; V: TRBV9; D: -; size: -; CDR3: CASSVGDYNEQFF; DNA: TGTGCCAGCAGCGTCGGGGATTACAATGAGCAGTTCTTC
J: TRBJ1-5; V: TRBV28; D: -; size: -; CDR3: CASRRGNQPQHF; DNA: TGTGCCAGCAGGAGGGGCAATCAGCCCCAGCATTTT
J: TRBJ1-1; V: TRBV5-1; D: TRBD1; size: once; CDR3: CASSDRLNTEAFF; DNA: TGCGCCAGCTCGGACAGGCTGAACACTGAAGCTTTCTTT
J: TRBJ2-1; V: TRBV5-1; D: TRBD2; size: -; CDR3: CASSAGAAYNEQFF; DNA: TGCGCCAGCAGCGCGGGAGCGGCCTACAATGAGCAGTTCTTC
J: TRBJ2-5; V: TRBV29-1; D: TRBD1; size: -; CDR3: CSGGQGGETQYF; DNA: TGCAGCGGAGGACAGGGTGGGGAGACCCAGTACTTC
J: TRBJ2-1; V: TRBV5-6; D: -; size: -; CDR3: CASSLWDYNEQFF; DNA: TGTGCCAGCAGCTTGTGGGACTACAATGAGCAGTTCTTC
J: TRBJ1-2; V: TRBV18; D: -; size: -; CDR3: CASSPGDGYTF; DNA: TGTGCCAGCTCACCAGGGGATGGCTACACCTTC
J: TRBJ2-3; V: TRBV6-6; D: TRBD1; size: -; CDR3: CASKPGQITDTQYF; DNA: TGTGCCAGCAAACCGGGACAGATCACAGATACGCAGTATTTT
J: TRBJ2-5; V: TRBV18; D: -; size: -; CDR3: CASSPPFGETQYF; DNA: TGTGCCAGCTCACCACCCTTCGGCGAGACCCAGTACTTC
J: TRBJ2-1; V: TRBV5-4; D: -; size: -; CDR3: CASSLAALGDEQFF; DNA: TGTGCCAGCAGCTTGGCGGCGCTAGGTGATGAGCAGTTCTTC
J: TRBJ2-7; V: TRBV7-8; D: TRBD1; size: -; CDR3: CASSPRDRSIPYEQYF; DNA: TGTGCCAGCAGCCCTAGGGACAGATCCATCCCCTACGAGCAGTACTTC
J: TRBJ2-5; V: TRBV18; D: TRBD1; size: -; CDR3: CASSPHRGPGETQYF; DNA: TGTGCCAGCTCACCGCACAGGGGGCCGGGGGAGACCCAGTACTTC